Listed below are T cell receptor beta chains from one sample, sequenced in a study of shared clonotypes between healthy human individuals. Measured with immunoSEQ multiplex PCR; TCRdb has only the in-frame clones, and not every one. The sample lists fewer than 1.8 million clones, around 98.5% occurring once. Material: naive CD4+ T cells sorted from blood. The receptors stem from a man aged 30 to 45 in good health. The CDR3 runs from the conserved cysteine through the conserved F or W. D genes are given only for firm matches. Clone size, where shown, is once, few, many, or a class for clones that have expanded.

size: NA; D: NA; J: TRBJ1-2; V: TRBV21-1; DNA: TGTGCCAGCCGGCCCCAGCGAGCTAACTATGGCTACACCTTC; CDR3: CASRPQRANYGYTF
size: NA; D: TRBD1; J: TRBJ2-2; V: TRBV15; DNA: TGTGCCACCAGCAGAGGGACAGGGAGGACCGGGGAGCTGTTTTTT; CDR3: CATSRGTGRTGELFF
size: NA; D: NA; J: TRBJ2-3; V: TRBV19; DNA: TGTGCCACCCGATACACAGGGACAGATACGCAGTATTTT; CDR3: CATRYTGTDTQYF
size: NA; D: NA; J: TRBJ1-5; V: TRBV2; DNA: TGTGCCAGCAGTGAAGGGGAACCCCAGCATTTT; CDR3: CASSEGEPQHF
size: NA; D: TRBD2; J: TRBJ2-1; V: TRBV10-1; DNA: TGCGCCAGCAGTGAGGGAACGGGAGGGCCCAATGAGCAGTTCTTC; CDR3: CASSEGTGGPNEQFF
size: NA; D: TRBD1; J: TRBJ1-5; V: TRBV6-5; DNA: TGTGCCAGCAGATTAGACAGGGTGAGTCAGCCCCAGCATTTT; CDR3: CASRLDRVSQPQHF
size: NA; D: NA; J: TRBJ2-7; V: TRBV7-8; DNA: TGTGCCAGCAGCACCCAGGCTTACGAGCAGTACTTC; CDR3: CASSTQAYEQYF
size: NA; D: NA; J: TRBJ2-1; V: TRBV7-8; DNA: TGTGCCAGCAGCCTAGGGGGACCGTCCTACAATGAGCAGTTCTTC; CDR3: CASSLGGPSYNEQFF
size: NA; D: NA; J: TRBJ2-1; V: TRBV7-9; DNA: TGTGCCAGCAGCTTTTCGGTCTCTGGCGGGATCTCCTACAATGAGCAGTTCTTC; CDR3: CASSFSVSGGISYNEQFF
size: NA; D: TRBD1; J: TRBJ1-2; V: TRBV15; DNA: TGTGCCACCAGCCTCCGACAGGGCGATGGCTACACCTTC; CDR3: CATSLRQGDGYTF
size: once; D: TRBD2; J: TRBJ2-1; V: TRBV6-1; DNA: TGTGCCAGCAGTGAGACCGGGACTAGCGGCAATGAGCAGTTCTTC; CDR3: CASSETGTSGNEQFF
size: NA; D: NA; J: TRBJ2-7; V: TRBV10-2; DNA: TGCGCCAGCAGTAGGACGGGGGAAACCTACGAGCAGTACTTC; CDR3: CASSRTGETYEQYF
size: NA; D: NA; J: TRBJ2-3; V: TRBV7-8; DNA: TGTGCCAGCAGCTTAGGAGTCTCAGATACGCAGTATTTT; CDR3: CASSLGVSDTQYF
size: NA; D: TRBD1; J: TRBJ2-7; V: TRBV5-4; DNA: TGTGCCAGCAGCGCCGGACAGGGTGCCGAGCAGTACTTC; CDR3: CASSAGQGAEQYF
size: once; D: NA; J: TRBJ2-7; V: TRBV9; DNA: TGTGCCAGCAGCCCCCACAGTTCCCTGTCCTACGAGCAGTACTTC; CDR3: CASSPHSSLSYEQYF
size: NA; D: NA; J: TRBJ2-1; V: TRBV20-1; DNA: TGCAGTGCTCCGCGAGGGGGAGAGCAGTTCTTC; CDR3: CSAPRGGEQFF
size: NA; D: NA; J: TRBJ2-7; V: TRBV7-2; DNA: TGTGCCAGCAGCTTAGCGGGTTGGAACACCTCCCCCTACGAGCAGTACTTC; CDR3: CASSLAGWNTSPYEQYF
size: NA; D: NA; J: TRBJ2-7; V: TRBV18; DNA: TGTGCCAGCTCACCCCAATGGGGCTACGAGCAGTACTTC; CDR3: CASSPQWGYEQYF
size: NA; D: TRBD1; J: TRBJ2-2; V: TRBV28; DNA: TGTGCCTCCCAGGGGGCCGCCGGGGAGCTGTTTTTT; CDR3: CASQGAAGELFF
size: NA; D: TRBD2; J: TRBJ2-7; V: TRBV5-1; DNA: TGCGCCAGCAGCATAGGGACTAGCGGGAGAGGATACGAGCAGTACTTC; CDR3: CASSIGTSGRGYEQYF
size: NA; D: NA; J: TRBJ1-2; V: TRBV28; DNA: TGTGCCAGCAGTTCAAGACTCGGCGGCTACACCTTC; CDR3: CASSSRLGGYTF
size: NA; D: NA; J: TRBJ1-2; V: TRBV10-2; DNA: TGCGCCAGCAGTGGCTTACAGAGCTATGGCTACACCTTC; CDR3: CASSGLQSYGYTF
size: NA; D: TRBD1; J: TRBJ1-1; V: TRBV7-3; DNA: TGTGCCAGCAGCCGTACCGGGACAGGGGGCACTGAAGCTTTCTTT; CDR3: CASSRTGTGGTEAFF
size: once; D: TRBD1; J: TRBJ2-5; V: TRBV7-2; DNA: TGTGCCAGCAGCTTAACTTCAAATTGGGGACAGGGGGAGGACTTC; CDR3: CASSLTSNWGQGEDF
size: NA; D: NA; J: TRBJ2-1; V: TRBV30; DNA: TGTGCCTGGAGTACCTTGAGTGAGCAGTTCTTC; CDR3: CAWSTLSEQFF
size: once; D: NA; J: TRBJ2-2; V: TRBV7-9; DNA: TGTGCCAGCAGCTCCAACACCGGGGAGCTGTTTTTT; CDR3: CASSSNTGELFF
size: NA; D: NA; J: TRBJ2-7; V: TRBV4-2; DNA: TGTGCCAGCAGCCTGACCGGGACGACTTCCTACGAGCAGTACTTC; CDR3: CASSLTGTTSYEQYF
size: NA; D: NA; J: TRBJ2-1; V: TRBV4-3; DNA: TGCGCCAGCAGCCAAGCAATTGGGGTATACAATGAGCAGTTCTTC; CDR3: CASSQAIGVYNEQFF
size: NA; D: TRBD2; J: TRBJ2-2; V: TRBV19; DNA: TGTGCCAGTAGTCCCCGACTAGCGGGAGTGACGGCCGGGGAGCTGTTTTTT; CDR3: CASSPRLAGVTAGELFF
size: NA; D: TRBD1; J: TRBJ2-1; V: TRBV29-1; DNA: TGCAGCGCTTGGACAGGGGAGCACAATGAGCAGTTCTTC; CDR3: CSAWTGEHNEQFF
size: NA; D: NA; J: TRBJ2-1; V: TRBV5-1; DNA: TGCGCCAGCAGGGTGGCAGTTTCCCATGAGCAGTTCTTC; CDR3: CASRVAVSHEQFF
size: NA; D: NA; J: TRBJ2-3; V: TRBV5-8; DNA: TGTGCCAGCAGCGGAGGATCAGTATACACAGATACGCAGTATTTT; CDR3: CASSGGSVYTDTQYF
size: once; D: NA; J: TRBJ1-4; V: TRBV6-1; DNA: TGTGCCAGCAGGTCAGGGGTCGCTAATGAAAAACTGTTTTTT; CDR3: CASRSGVANEKLFF